These 20 T cell receptor beta chains share one sample of origin, sequenced in a study of immune heterogeneity within non-small cell lung tumors. Multiplex PCR relied on 32 V and 13 J primers to amplify TCR beta CDR3. One entry per CDR3 protein, called by TCRdb with MiXCR from the multiplex PCR reads. The repertoire has under 7,000 distinct CDR3 sequences, 18% of them found once; the top ten carry 3.5% to 4%. Bulk tumor genomic DNA constituted the template, at approximately 600 ng per sample. Several widely spaced biopsies per primary tumor were taken during surgery. Newly diagnosed with untreated non-small cell lung cancer, the patients underwent curative surgery. Sample: lung tumor tissue. Receptors originate from a man aged 35-49 years with non-small cell lung cancer.

Within the sample, this clonotype is medium-sized (0.01 to 0.1%). The chain employs TRBV4-3 and TRBJ2-6, with unresolved D. The V gene's germline CDR1 is LGHNA and CDR2 YSLEER. This CDR3 comprises 13 residues. The germline V and J ends were trimmed by 6 bases and 2 bases, with 5 bases remaining between them. The CDR3 region is CASRQAGANVLTF. The CDR3 DNA follows: TGCGCCAGCAGGCAGGCTGGGGCCAACGTCCTGACTTTC.

This clonotype is termed medium-sized. The V and J genes are TRBV5-1 and TRBJ1-2; 8 positions match TRBD1. J lost 5 bases, V lost 2 bases, and 8 bases had no gene match. This CDR3 region has 15 residues. The germline V gene has CDR1 SGHRS and CDR2 YFSETQ. The CDR3 region is CASSFPDRVGYGYTF. The CDR3 coding sequence is TGCGCCAGCAGCTTTCCGGACAGGGTAGGGTATGGCTACACCTTC. Full variable domain (outside the CDR3, taken from reference TRBV5-1 and TRBJ1-2): KAGVTQTPRYLIKTRGQQVTLSCSPISGHRSVSWYQQTPGQGLQFLFEYFSETQRNKGNFPGRFSGRQFSNSRSEMNVSTLELGDSALYLCASSFPDRVGYGYTFGSGTRLTVV.

The sample holds many counts of this clonotype. The J gene is TRBJ2-4, the V gene TRBV7-9; either TRBD1 or TRBD2 may fit D (5 bases each). The CDR3 has 17 residues. Germline V gives CDR1 SEHNR, CDR2 FQNEAQ (reference sequence). V lost 4 bases and J lost 0, with 16 bases in between. CDR3 coding DNA: TGTGCCAGCAGCTACTTCGGGACGGAACTAGCCAAAAACATTCAGTACTTC. This translates into CASSYFGTELAKNIQYF. Supplemented by reference TRBV7-9 and TRBJ2-4, the full variable domain reads DTGVSQNPRHKITKRGQNVTFRCDPISEHNRLYWYRQTLGQGPEFLTYFQNEAQLEKSRLLSDRFSAERPKGSFSTLEIQRTEQGDSAMYLCASSYFGTELAKNIQYFGAGTRLSVL.

This clonotype is medium-sized (0.01 to 0.1%) by share. The chain employs TRBV5-6 and TRBJ2-7, with D possibly matching TRBD2 (5 bases). Trimming removed 4 bases at V and 4 bases at J, with 15 bases between. This CDR3 has 14 residues. CDR1 is SGHDT, CDR2 YYEEEE, per germline. The CDR3 nucleotides read TGTGCCAGCAGCCCTGGACGGGGATGGTACGAGCAGTACTTC. This sequence encodes CASSPGRGWYEQYF.

This clonotype was seen many times. In DNA form, the CDR3 reads TGTGCCAGCAGTCCCTCAACAGGGTTCGAGCAGTACTTC. Translating gives CASSPSTGFEQYF. This chain links TRBV7-6 with TRBJ2-7; maybe TRBD1 (6 bases). This CDR3 comprises 13 residues. The V gene's germline CDR1 is SGHVS and CDR2 FNYEAQ. The V end was cut by 6 bases, the J end by 6 bases, with 15 bases between.

This clonotype is classed as medium-sized (0.01 to 0.1%). This chain joins TRBV14 and TRBJ2-2; D call uncertain. Germline assignment: CDR1 SGHDN and CDR2 FVKESK. Trimming took 3 bases from V and 2 from J, leaving 10 bases between them. CDR3 size: 15 residues. The CDR3 region has the DNA TGTGCCAGCAGCCATAGTAGGACCAACACCGGGGAGCTGTTTTTT. Protein product: CASSHSRTNTGELFF.

Comments on this clonotype: A much larger clone sits a single nucleotide away, making a read error possible. The V gene is TRBV7-3, the J gene TRBJ1-6; D unclear. There are 12 residues in the CDR3. Germline lookup yields CDR1 SGHTA and CDR2 FQGTGA. Trimming stripped 4 bases from V and 8 bases from J, with 6 bases between. CDR3 in DNA: TGTGCCAGCAGCTGGGGTGATTCACCCCTCCACTTT. This sequence encodes CASSWGDSPLHF.

By share, this clonotype ranks as medium-sized. V is TRBV2 and J is TRBJ1-6; D is undetermined. V was clipped by 4 bases and J by 3 bases, with 4 bases between them. This CDR3 region has 13 residues. The germline CDR1 and CDR2 sequences are SNHLY and FYNNEI. The CDR3 nucleotides read TGTGCCAGCAGTGGGGACTATAATTCACCCCTCCACTTT. Protein: CASSGDYNSPLHF.

This clonotype is labeled medium-sized. The chain uses TRBV7-6 and TRBJ2-7; possible D gene TRBD2, 5 bases. The CDR3 loop spans 14 amino acids. Germline V gives CDR1 SGHVS, CDR2 FNYEAQ. V was clipped by 1 base and J by 2 bases, with 9 bases between them. The CDR3 nucleotides read TGTGCCAGCAGCTTAGAGGAGGTAGCCTACGAGCAGTACTTC. This gives the protein CASSLEEVAYEQYF.

On this clonotype: A much larger clone differs from this one at a single base, so this may be a read error. The chain links TRBV28 to TRBJ2-5; D remains ambiguous. The CDR3 spans 15 residues. Germline CDR1 is MDHEN and CDR2 is SYDVKM. CDR3 sequence (DNA): TGTGCCGGCAGTTTTGACTTCGGCCGAGAAGAGACCCAGTACTTC. The encoded protein is CAGSFDFGREETQYF.

This clonotype is classed as medium-sized. The CDR3 bases are TGTGCCAGCAGTTTGTGGCAGGGGTCGGATTCACCCCTCCACTTT. Translated, it gives CASSLWQGSDSPLHF. V and J are TRBV28 and TRBJ1-6; perhaps TRBD1 as D (6 bases). This CDR3 comprises 15 residues. Germline V gene data show CDR1 as MDHEN and CDR2 as SYDVKM. V lost 3 bases and J 8 bases, leaving 14 bases between the germline ends.

The CDR3 reads CASSFRGYEQYF. The CDR3, as DNA: TGTGCCAGCAGCTTCAGGGGCTACGAGCAGTACTTC. The chain has TRBV5-4 and TRBJ2-7, with D tentatively TRBD1 (6 bases). Germline V lookup: CDR1 SGHNT, CDR2 YYREEE (reference sequence). The V end was cut by 2 bases, the J end by 3 bases, with 6 bases between. There are 12 residues in the CDR3. Drawing the rest from reference TRBV5-4 and TRBJ2-7, the complete variable domain is ETGVTQSPTHLIKTRGQQVTLRCSSQSGHNTVSWYQQALGQGPQFIFQYYREEENGRGNFPPRFSGLQFPNYSSELNVNALELDDSALYLCASSFRGYEQYFGPGTRLTVT.

This clonotype is medium-sized in the sample. The chain links TRBV10-3 to TRBJ1-3, with D hard to call. CDR3 length: 13 amino acids. Trimming took 11 bases from V and 0 from J, leaving 11 bases between them. The germline V gene has CDR1 ENHRY and CDR2 SYGVKD. The CDR3 nucleotides are TGTGCCGCCCATGGGATCTCTGGAAACACCATATATTTT. The encoded protein is CAAHGISGNTIYF.

The sample holds one count of this clonotype. A read error is possible here, since a much larger clone lies one base away. CDR3: CARSLDEGQEAFF. CDR3 in DNA: TGTGCCAGGAGCTTAGACGAGGGACAGGAGGCTTTCTTT. The rearrangement joins TRBV11-3 to TRBJ1-1; 8 nucleotides match TRBD1. The CDR3 is 13 amino acids. In germline, CDR1 is SGHNT, CDR2 YENEEA.

By sample fraction, this clonotype is medium-sized. This chain joins TRBV30 and TRBJ1-6, with TRBD1 matching over 9 bases. The V gene's germline CDR1 is GTSNPN and CDR2 SVGIG (reference sequence). The CDR3 runs to 17 residues. The V and J ends lost 0 bases and 10 bases, in that order; junction bases with no gene match: 13. CDR3 amino acids: CAWSVQDRGFAGSPLHF. The CDR3 DNA reads TGTGCCTGGAGTGTACAGGACAGGGGATTTGCGGGATCACCCCTCCACTTT.

Points on this clonotype: A much larger clone lies a single base off, so this may be a read error. This sequence joins TRBV6-5 and TRBJ2-5; D call uncertain. This CDR3 contains 16 residues. Germline CDR1 and CDR2: MNHEY and SVGAGI. The CDR3 DNA reads as TGTGCCAGCAGTTACTCCTTCACGTCGTACCAAGAGACCCATTACTTC. This translates into CASSYSFTSYQETHYF.

This clonotype is classed as large. The J gene is TRBJ1-2, the V gene TRBV16, with TRBD1 identical over 7 bases. With 4 bases clipped from V and 4 bases from J, the junction kept 6 bases outside the gene matches. This CDR3 is built from 14 residues. Germline CDR1 KGHSY, CDR2 FQNENV. The CDR3 spells CASSLSTGTYGYTF. DNA of the CDR3: TGTGCCAGCAGCCTCTCGACAGGGACCTATGGCTACACCTTC.

With respect to this clonotype: Just one base apart from a much larger clone, this may be a read error. The rearrangement uses TRBV6-2 or TRBV6-3 and TRBJ2-3, with TRBD1 matching over 9 bases. The germline V gene encodes CDR1 MNHEY and CDR2 SVGEGT. This CDR3 has 14 residues. The CDR3 here is CSSRGDRAGDTQYF. The CDR3 coding sequence is TGTTCCAGCAGGGGGGACAGGGCGGGAGATACGCAGTATTTT.

This clonotype is categorized as medium-sized. The chain employs TRBV4-1 and TRBJ2-7; D is uncertain. Germline V gene lookup returns CDR1 MGHRA and CDR2 YSYEKL. The CDR3 is 13 amino acids. V was shortened by 1 base and J by 4 bases, with 8 bases between the two germline ends. The DNA of the CDR3 is TGCGCCAGCAGCCAAGGGAGTACGTACGAGCAGTACTTC. As protein: CASSQGSTYEQYF.

This clonotype rates as medium-sized. CDR3 amino acids: CASSTPGEWGYGYTF. CDR3 DNA: TGTGCCAGCAGCACACCAGGGGAGTGGGGCTATGGCTACACCTTC. The chain employs TRBV9 and TRBJ1-2, with D perhaps matching TRBD1 (6 bases). The CDR3 is 15 amino acids. Germline lookup yields CDR1 SGDLS and CDR2 YYNGEE. V was clipped by 4 bases and J by 4 bases, with 17 bases between them.